A single TCR beta chain is shown here with its context. Its antigen remains unknown. The PCR employed 60 Vbeta primers together with 13 Jbeta primers. Libraries were prepared by immunoSEQ multiplex PCR; TCRdb keeps only in-frame clonotypes and omits some of them. The ten most abundant clones cover roughly 0.98% of a sample with 200,000 to 250,000 clones. This sample is drawn from a study of cytomegalovirus exposure and HLA in healthy donors. Regarding the study as a whole: Across donors, presence/absence analyses took sequencing depth to be roughly uniform. An ancestry cluster, one associated with Asian ancestry, reportedly showed fewer N-insertions than the 666-donor mean in a later analysis.

Germline V gives CDR1 MNHEY, CDR2 SVGAGI. This CDR3 has 13 amino acids. V was cut by 5 bases and J by 6 bases, with 13 bases left in between. The chain has TRBV6-5 and TRBJ1-2; D unclear. The receptor's source is a woman in her twenties or thirties in good health and CMV-seropositive. Sequencing was carried out using PBMCs. CDR3 DNA sequence: TGTGCCAGCAGTCAGCAGGACTTCGATGGCTACACCTTC. Translated, it gives CASSQQDFDGYTF.